The source of this TCR beta chain is a study of T cell repertoires in cytomegalovirus infection. Study-level background: Public TCR beta signatures marked donors with CMV infection and the matching HLA. Study-wide results and limits: The study found HLA-C-restricted CMV-specific TCR beta clonotypes dominating the ex vivo response.

As to this clonotype: Antigen: not known.

TCRdb re-analysed the reads in MiXCR, keeping a single row per CDR3 protein. In the table there are 300,000 to 400,000 distinct CDR3 sequences, 25% to 35% of which are singletons. Trimming took 6 bases from V and 1 from J, leaving 9 bases between them. Germline-derived CDR1 and CDR2 are SGHTA and FQGNSA. The CDR3 consists of 13 residues. The sample here was cultured PBMCs, taken from culture after CMV antigen stimulation. This clonotype originated in a human donor in good health (CMV status not recorded). Some clones in this sample may be carry-over from other donors' samples. The V call is TRBV7-2, the J call TRBJ1-1; D is unclear. The CDR3 loop reads CASSRRGNTEAFF. CDR3 DNA sequence: TGTGCCAGCAGTCGACGGGGGAACACTGAAGCTTTCTTT. The full variable domain, in which reference TRBV7-2 and TRBJ1-1 provide the parts outside the CDR3, is GAGVSQSPSNKVTEKGKDVELRCDPISGHTALYWYRQSLGQGLEFLIYFQGNSAPDKSGLPSDRFSAERTGGSVSTLTIQRTQQEDSAVYLCASSRRGNTEAFFGQGTRLTVV.